The source of this T cell receptor beta chain is a study of somatic mutations in cytotoxic T cells in rheumatoid arthritis. V gave up 8 bases and J gave up 5 bases; unmatched junction bases: 6. Germline V lookup: CDR1 SGHTA, CDR2 FQGNSA. This CDR3 comprises 14 residues. Measured with immunoSEQ multiplex PCR; TCRdb has only the in-frame clones, and not every one. The sample gives 10,000 or so clones, 81% of which show up once; around a fifth is in the top ten. Positive magnetic bead selection, which isolated the CD4+ and CD8+ cells, was followed by a flow cytometry check of purity. Study outcomes and limitations: The identity of the antigens targeted by the expanded CD8+ clones remained unknown. TRBV07's slight underrepresentation, observed in rheumatoid arthritis patients, lacked adjustment for multiple comparisons. The CD8+ clonality of rheumatoid arthritis patients increased with age, whereas that of healthy controls did not.

As to this clone: Its antigen is undetermined.

The V call is TRBV7-2, the J call TRBJ2-5, with 12 nucleotides matching TRBD2. The source is a woman between 50 and 59 years old in good health. Material for sequencing was CD8+ T cells sorted from blood. The CDR3 protein is CASAGLAGSETQYF. CDR3 nucleotides: TGTGCCAGCGCCGGACTAGCGGGGAGCGAGACCCAGTACTTC.